This TCR beta chain was captured in a study of patients and donors after allogeneic stem cell transplantation. This clonotype was observed at least ten times. In germline, CDR1 is SEHNR, CDR2 FQNEAQ (reference sequence). The V end was cut by 4 bases, the J end by 8 bases, with 8 bases between. The CDR3 sequence is 11 residues long. TCRdb re-called the RT-PCR reads through MiXCR, storing one row per CDR3 protein. The sample contains 200,000 to 250,000 distinct CDR3 sequences, 13% to 15% of which appear only once. The specimen sequenced was blood, either unsorted or a sorted T cell fraction (not recorded which). The TCR sequence derives from a human donor who was either an allogeneic HSCT recipient or a stem cell or donor lymphocyte infusion donor (not recorded which). It is not recorded whose cells these are; they may come from a transplant donor. The chain uses TRBV7-9 and TRBJ1-2; D uncertain. CDR3 residues: CASSSARGYTF. DNA for the CDR3: TGTGCCAGCAGCTCAGCTCGGGGCTACACCTTC.